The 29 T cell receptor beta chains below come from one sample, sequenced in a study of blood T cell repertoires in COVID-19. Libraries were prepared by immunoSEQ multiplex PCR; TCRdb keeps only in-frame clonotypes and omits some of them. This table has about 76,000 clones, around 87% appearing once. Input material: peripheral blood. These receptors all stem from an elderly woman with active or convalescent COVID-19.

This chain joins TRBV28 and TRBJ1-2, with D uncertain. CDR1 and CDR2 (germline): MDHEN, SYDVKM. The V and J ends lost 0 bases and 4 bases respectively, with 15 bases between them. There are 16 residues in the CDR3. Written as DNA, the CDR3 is TGTGCCAGCAGTTTATGGCACGTGGGTAGCGGCTATGGCTACACCTTC. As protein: CASSLWHVGSGYGYTF.

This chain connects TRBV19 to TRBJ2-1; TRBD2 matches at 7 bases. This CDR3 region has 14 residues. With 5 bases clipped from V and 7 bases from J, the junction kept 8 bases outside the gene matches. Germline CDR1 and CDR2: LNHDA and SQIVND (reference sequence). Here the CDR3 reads CASSPLWGGNEQFF. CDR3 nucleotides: TGTGCCAGTAGTCCCCTCTGGGGAGGGAATGAGCAGTTCTTC.

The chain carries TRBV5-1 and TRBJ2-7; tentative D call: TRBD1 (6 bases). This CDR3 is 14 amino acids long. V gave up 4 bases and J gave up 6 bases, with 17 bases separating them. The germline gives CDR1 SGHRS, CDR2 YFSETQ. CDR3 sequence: CASSTGTSVLEQYF. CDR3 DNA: TGCGCCAGCAGCACCGGGACAAGTGTACTCGAGCAGTACTTC.

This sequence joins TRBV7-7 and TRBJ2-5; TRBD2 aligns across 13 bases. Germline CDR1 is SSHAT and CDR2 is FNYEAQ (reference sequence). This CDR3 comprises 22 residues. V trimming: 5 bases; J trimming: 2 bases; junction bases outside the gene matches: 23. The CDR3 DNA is TGTGCCAGCAGCCCCCGTATGACTAGCGGGGGGACCCTACTACAATCACAAGAGACCCAGTACTTC. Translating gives CASSPRMTSGGTLLQSQETQYF.

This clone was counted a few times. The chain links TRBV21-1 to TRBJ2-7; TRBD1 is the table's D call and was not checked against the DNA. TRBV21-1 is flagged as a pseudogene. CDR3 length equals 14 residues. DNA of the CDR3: TGTGCCAGCAGAAGGGACAGGGGGCATCACGAGCAGTACTTC. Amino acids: CASRRDRGHHEQYF.

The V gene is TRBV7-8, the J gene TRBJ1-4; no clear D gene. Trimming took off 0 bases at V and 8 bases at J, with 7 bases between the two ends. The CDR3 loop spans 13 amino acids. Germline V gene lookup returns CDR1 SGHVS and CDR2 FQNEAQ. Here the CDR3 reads CASSLARGEKLFF. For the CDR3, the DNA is TGTGCCAGCAGCTTAGCGCGAGGAGAAAAACTGTTTTTT.

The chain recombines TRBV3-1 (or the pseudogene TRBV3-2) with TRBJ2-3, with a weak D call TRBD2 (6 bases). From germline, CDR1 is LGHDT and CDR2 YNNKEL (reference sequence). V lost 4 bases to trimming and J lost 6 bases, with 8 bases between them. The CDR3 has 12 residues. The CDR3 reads CASSPSGDTQYF. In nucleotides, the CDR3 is TGTGCCAGCAGCCCCAGCGGGGATACGCAGTATTTT.

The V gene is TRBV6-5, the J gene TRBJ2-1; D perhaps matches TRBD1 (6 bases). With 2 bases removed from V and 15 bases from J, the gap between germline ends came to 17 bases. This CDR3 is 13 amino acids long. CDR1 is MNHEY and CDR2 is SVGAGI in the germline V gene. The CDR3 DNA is TGTGCCAGCAGTTACGGGGGCGGCTCGGGTCGGTTCTTC. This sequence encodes CASSYGGGSGRFF.

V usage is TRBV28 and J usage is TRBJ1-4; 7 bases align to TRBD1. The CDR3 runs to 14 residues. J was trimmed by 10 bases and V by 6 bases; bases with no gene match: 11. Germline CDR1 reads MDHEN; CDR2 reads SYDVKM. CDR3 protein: CASSGQAGSGKLFF. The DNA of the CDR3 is TGTGCCAGCAGCGGACAGGCGGGCTCGGGAAAACTGTTTTTT. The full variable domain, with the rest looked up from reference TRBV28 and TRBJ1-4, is DVKVTQSSRYLVKRTGEKVFLECVQDMDHENMFWYRQDPGLGLRLIYFSYDVKMKEKGDIPEGYSVSREKKERFSLILESASTNQTSMYLCASSGQAGSGKLFFGSGTQLSVL.

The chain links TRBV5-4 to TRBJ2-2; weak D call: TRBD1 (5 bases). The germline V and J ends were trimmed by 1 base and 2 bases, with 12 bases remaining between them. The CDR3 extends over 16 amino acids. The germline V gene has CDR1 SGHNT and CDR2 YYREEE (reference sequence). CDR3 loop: CASSLFGAANTGELFF. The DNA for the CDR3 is TGTGCCAGCAGCTTGTTTGGGGCAGCTAACACCGGGGAGCTGTTTTTT.

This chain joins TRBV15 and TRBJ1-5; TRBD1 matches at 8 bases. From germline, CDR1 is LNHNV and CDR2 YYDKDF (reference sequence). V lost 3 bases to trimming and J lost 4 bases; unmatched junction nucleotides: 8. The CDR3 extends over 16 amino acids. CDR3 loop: CATSRDDRGRNQPQHF. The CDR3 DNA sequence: TGTGCCACCAGCAGGGATGACAGGGGAAGGAATCAGCCCCAGCATTTT.

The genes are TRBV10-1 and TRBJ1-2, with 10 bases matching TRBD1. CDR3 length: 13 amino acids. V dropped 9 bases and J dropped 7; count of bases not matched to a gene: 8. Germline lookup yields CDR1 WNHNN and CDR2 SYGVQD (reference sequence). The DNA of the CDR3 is TGCGCCAGTTCCGGGACAGGGGCGCGTGGCTACACCTTC. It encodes CASSGTGARGYTF.

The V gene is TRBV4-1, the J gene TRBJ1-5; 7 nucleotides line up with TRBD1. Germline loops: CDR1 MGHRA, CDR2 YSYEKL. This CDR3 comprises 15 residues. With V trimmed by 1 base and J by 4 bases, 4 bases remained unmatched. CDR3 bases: TGCGCCAGCAGCCAAGGGGACAGCCGAAATCAGCCCCAGCATTTT. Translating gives CASSQGDSRNQPQHF.

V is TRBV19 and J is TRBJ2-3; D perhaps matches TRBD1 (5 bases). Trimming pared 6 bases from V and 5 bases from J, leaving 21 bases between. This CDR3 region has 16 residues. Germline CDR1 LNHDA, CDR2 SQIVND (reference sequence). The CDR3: CASRADKGNPGDTQYF. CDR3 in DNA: TGTGCCAGTAGGGCGGACAAGGGGAATCCGGGAGATACGCAGTATTTT.

The DNA of the CDR3 is TGTGCCAGCAGTCCCCCGGGACACCCGGTCTACGAGCAGTACTTC. It translates to CASSPPGHPVYEQYF. The gene calls are TRBV27 and TRBJ2-7, with D possibly matching TRBD1 (6 bases). This CDR3 has 15 amino acids. The germline gives CDR1 MNHEY, CDR2 SMNVEV (reference sequence). Trimming took off 5 bases at V and 3 bases at J, with 17 bases between the two ends.

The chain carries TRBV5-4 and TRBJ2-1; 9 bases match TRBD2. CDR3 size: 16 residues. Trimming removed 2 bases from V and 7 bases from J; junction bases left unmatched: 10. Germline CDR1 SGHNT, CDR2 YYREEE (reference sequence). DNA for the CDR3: TGTGCCAGCAGCTTCAGCGGGGGGCCCCTTGGTAATGAGCAGTTCTTC. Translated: CASSFSGGPLGNEQFF.

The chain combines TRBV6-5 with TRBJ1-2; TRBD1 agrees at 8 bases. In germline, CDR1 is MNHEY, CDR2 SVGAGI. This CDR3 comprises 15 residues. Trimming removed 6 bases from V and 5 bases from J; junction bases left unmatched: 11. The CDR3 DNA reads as TGTGCCAGCAGCCTCTCCCGACAGGGGAGGTATGGCTACACCTTC. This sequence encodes CASSLSRQGRYGYTF.

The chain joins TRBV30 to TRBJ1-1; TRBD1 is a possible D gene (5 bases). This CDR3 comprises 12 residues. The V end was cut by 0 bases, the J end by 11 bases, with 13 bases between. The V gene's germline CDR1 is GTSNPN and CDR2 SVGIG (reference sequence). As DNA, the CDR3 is TGTGCCTGGAGTGTAAGTGGGGCAGGGGCTTTCTTT. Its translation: CAWSVSGAGAFF.

The CDR3 here is CASSLRDMSWEKLFF. CDR3 DNA sequence: TGTGCCAGCAGCCTCCGGGACATGTCGTGGGAAAAACTGTTTTTT. The chain joins TRBV5-6 to TRBJ1-4; possibly TRBD1 for D (6 bases). The CDR3 totals 15 residues. Deletions cut 4 bases from V and 8 bases from J, with 18 bases between. CDR1 SGHDT and CDR2 YYEEEE come from the germline V gene.

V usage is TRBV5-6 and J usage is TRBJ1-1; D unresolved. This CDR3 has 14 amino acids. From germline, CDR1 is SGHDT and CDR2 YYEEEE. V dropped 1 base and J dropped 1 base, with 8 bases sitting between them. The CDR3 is CASSLSQRNTEAFF. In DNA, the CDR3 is TGTGCCAGCAGCTTGTCACAGAGGAACACTGAAGCTTTCTTT.

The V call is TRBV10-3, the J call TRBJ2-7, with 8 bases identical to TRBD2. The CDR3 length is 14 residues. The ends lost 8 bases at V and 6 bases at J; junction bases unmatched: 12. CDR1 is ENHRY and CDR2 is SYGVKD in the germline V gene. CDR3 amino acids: CAIGRGGESGEQYF. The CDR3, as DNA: TGTGCCATCGGTCGGGGGGGCGAGAGCGGCGAGCAGTACTTC.

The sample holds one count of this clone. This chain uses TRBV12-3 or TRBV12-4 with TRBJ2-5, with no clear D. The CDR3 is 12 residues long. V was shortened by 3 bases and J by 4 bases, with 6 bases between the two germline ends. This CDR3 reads CASSFRVETQYF. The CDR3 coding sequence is TGTGCCAGCAGTTTTCGGGTAGAGACCCAGTACTTC.

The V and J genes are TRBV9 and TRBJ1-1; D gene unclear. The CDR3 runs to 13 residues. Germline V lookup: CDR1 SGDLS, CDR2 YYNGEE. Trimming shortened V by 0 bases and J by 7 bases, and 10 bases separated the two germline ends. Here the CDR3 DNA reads TGTGCCAGCAGCGTAGCGTTGGCGGATGAAGCTTTCTTT. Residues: CASSVALADEAFF. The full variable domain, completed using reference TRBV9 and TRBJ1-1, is DSGVTQTPKHLITATGQRVTLRCSPRSGDLSVYWYQQSLDQGLQFLIQYYNGEERAKGNILERFSAQQFPDLHSELNLSSLELGDSALYFCASSVALADEAFFGQGTRLTVV.

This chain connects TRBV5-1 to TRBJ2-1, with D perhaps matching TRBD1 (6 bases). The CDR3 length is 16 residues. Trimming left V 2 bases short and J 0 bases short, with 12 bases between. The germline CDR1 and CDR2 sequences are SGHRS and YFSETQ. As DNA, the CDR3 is TGCGCCAGCAGCTTTGGTGGACAGAGCTCCTACAATGAGCAGTTCTTC. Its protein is CASSFGGQSSYNEQFF. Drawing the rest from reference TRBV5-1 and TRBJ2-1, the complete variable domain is KAGVTQTPRYLIKTRGQQVTLSCSPISGHRSVSWYQQTPGQGLQFLFEYFSETQRNKGNFPGRFSGRQFSNSRSEMNVSTLELGDSALYLCASSFGGQSSYNEQFFGPGTRLTVL.

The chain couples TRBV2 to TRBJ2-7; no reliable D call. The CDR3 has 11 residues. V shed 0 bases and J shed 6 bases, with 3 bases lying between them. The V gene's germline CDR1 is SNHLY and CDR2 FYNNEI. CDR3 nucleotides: TGTGCCAGCAGTGAAGCTATCGAGCAGTACTTC. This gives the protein CASSEAIEQYF.

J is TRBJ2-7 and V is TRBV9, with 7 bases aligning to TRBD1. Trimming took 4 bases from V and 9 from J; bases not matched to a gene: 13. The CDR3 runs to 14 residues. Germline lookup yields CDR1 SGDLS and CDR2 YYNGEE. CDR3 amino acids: CASSRGDSYDGQYF. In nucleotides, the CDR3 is TGTGCCAGCAGCAGAGGGGACAGCTACGATGGGCAGTACTTC.

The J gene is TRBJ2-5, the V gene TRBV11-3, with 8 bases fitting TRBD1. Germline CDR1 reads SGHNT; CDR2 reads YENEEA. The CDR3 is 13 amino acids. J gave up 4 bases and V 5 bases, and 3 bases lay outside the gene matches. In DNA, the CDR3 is TGTGCCAGCAGCCCCGGACAGGGAGAGACCCAGTACTTC. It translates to CASSPGQGETQYF.

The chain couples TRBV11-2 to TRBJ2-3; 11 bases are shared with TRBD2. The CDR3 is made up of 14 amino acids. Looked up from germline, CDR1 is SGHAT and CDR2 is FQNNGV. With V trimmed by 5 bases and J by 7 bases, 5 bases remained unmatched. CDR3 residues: CASSLGTSGYTQYF. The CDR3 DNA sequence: TGTGCCAGCAGCCTTGGGACTAGCGGTTATACGCAGTATTTT.

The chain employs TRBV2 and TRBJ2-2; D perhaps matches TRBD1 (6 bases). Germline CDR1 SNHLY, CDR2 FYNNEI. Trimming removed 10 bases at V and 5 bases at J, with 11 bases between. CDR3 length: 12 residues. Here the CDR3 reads CATHRVTGELFF. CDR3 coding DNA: TGTGCCACTCACAGGGTTACCGGGGAGCTGTTTTTT.